This T cell receptor (beta chain) derives from a study of technical replicates of blood from several donors. Germline lookup yields CDR1 LNHDA and CDR2 SQIVND (reference sequence). V dropped 10 bases and J dropped 7 bases, with 17 bases sitting between them. The CDR3 has 13 amino acids. This clone was found once. Sequenced by immunoSEQ multiplex PCR; TCRdb stores in-frame clones only, minus some. The sample carries approximately 80,000 clones, roughly 98% recorded once. This chain links TRBV19 with TRBJ1-5; D not resolved. Sequenced sample: T cells isolated from PBMCs. The sequence was obtained from a human donor in good health. As DNA, the CDR3 is TGTGCCACCTCACCGAGCGTGCAACAGCCCCAGCATTTT. As protein: CATSPSVQQPQHF.